This T cell receptor beta chain was found in a study of blood T cell repertoires in COVID-19. The wider study: Samples of COVID-19 (acute and convalescent) were obtained from the United States, Italy and Spain. PBMCs, B-cell-depleted T cells, or T cells provided the cDNA or gDNA that made up the material.

The V gene's germline CDR1 is KGHSH and CDR2 LQKENI. The CDR3 length is 16 residues. Trimming pared 2 bases from V and 0 bases from J, leaving 10 bases between. In the study's own analysis: Reference gene primer amplification yielded estimated nucleated cell counts. Produced via immunoSEQ multiplex PCR; TCRdb's table is partial and in-frame only. That table supplies the V and J calls and clone size; D and trimming were determined from the DNA. The sample comprises about 240,000 clones, 86% of which are singletons, and around 5.9% rests with the top ten. Sequenced material: peripheral blood. This chain links TRBV18 with TRBJ2-2; no definite D call. The TCR originated in a man aged 60 to 75 with acute or convalescent COVID-19. The CDR3 DNA reads as TGTGCCAGCTCACCATTAGCCTCTACGAACACCGGGGAGCTGTTTTTT. Protein: CASSPLASTNTGELFF.